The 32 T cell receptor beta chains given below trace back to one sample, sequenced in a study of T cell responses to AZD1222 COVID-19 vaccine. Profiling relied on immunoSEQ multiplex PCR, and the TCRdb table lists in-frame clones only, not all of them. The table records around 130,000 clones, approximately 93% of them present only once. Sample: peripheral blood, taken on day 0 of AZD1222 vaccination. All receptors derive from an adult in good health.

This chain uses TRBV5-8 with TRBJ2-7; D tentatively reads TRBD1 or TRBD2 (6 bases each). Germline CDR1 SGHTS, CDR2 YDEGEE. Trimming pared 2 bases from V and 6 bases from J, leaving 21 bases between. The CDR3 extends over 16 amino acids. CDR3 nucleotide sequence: TGTGCCAGCAGCTTCCAGGGAGGACAGACGTTTTTCGAGCAGTACTTC. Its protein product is CASSFQGGQTFFEQYF.

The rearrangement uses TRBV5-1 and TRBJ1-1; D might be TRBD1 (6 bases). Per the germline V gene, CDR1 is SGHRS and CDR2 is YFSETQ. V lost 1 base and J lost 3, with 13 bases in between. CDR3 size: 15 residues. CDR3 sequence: CASSLRGARDTEAFF. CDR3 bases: TGCGCCAGCAGCTTGAGGGGGGCAAGGGACACTGAAGCTTTCTTT.

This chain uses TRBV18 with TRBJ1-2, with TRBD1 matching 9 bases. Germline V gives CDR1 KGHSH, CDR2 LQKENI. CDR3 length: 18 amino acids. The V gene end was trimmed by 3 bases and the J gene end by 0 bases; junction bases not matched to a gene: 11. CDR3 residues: CASSPVADRGLANYGYTF. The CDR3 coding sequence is TGTGCCAGCTCACCGGTCGCTGACAGGGGGTTAGCTAACTATGGCTACACCTTC.

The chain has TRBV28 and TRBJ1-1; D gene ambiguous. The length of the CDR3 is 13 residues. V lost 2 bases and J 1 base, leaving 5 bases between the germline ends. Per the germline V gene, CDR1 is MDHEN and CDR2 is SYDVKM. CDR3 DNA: TGTGCCAGCAGTTTAAAACAGAACACTGAAGCTTTCTTT. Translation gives CASSLKQNTEAFF.

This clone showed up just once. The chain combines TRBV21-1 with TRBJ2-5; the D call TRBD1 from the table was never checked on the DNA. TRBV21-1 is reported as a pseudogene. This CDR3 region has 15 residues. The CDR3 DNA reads TGTGCCAGCAGCAATGGTCTGGACACCCGCCAGACCCAGTACTTC. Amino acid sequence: CASSNGLDTRQTQYF.

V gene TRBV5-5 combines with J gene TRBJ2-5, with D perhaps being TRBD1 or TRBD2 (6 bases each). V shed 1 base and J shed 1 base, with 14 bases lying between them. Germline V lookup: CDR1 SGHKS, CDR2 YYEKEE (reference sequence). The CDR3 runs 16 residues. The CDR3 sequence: CASSLLPGGPQETQYF. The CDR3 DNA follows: TGTGCCAGCAGCTTGTTACCCGGGGGCCCCCAAGAGACCCAGTACTTC.

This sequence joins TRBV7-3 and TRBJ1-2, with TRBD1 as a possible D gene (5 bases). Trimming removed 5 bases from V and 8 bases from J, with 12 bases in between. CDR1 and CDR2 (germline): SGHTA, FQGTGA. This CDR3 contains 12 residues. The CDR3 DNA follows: TGTGCCAGCAGCCCGGGACTCGGAGGCTACACCTTC. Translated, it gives CASSPGLGGYTF. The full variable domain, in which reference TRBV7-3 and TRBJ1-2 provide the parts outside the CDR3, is GAGVSQTPSNKVTEKGKYVELRCDPISGHTALYWYRQSLGQGPEFLIYFQGTGAADDSGLPNDRFFAVRPEGSVSTLKIQRTERGDSAVYLCASSPGLGGYTFGSGTRLTVV.

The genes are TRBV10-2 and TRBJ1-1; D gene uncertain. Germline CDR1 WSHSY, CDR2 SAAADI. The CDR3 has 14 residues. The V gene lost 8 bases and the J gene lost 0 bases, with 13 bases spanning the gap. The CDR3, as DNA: TGCGCCAGCTCGGCCTCCAAGGTGAACACTGAAGCTTTCTTT. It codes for CASSASKVNTEAFF.

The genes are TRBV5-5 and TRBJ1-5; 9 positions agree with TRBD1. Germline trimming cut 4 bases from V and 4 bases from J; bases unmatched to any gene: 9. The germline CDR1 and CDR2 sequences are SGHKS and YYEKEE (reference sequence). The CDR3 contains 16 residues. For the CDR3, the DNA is TGTGCCAGCAGCATCGGACAGGGGTTGGGGAATCAGCCCCAGCATTTT. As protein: CASSIGQGLGNQPQHF.

The CDR3 spells CTSSQDLQGSGANVLTF. The CDR3 bases are TGCACCAGCAGCCAAGATCTTCAGGGTTCTGGGGCCAACGTCCTGACTTTC. The chain employs TRBV1 and TRBJ2-6; the tabulated D call, TRBD1, remains unverified against the DNA. TRBV1 is given as a pseudogene. The CDR3 length is 17 residues.

The CDR3 sequence: CASSPGRFNTEAFF. DNA of the CDR3: TGCGCCAGCAGCCCGGGACGGTTTAACACTGAAGCTTTCTTT. The rearrangement links TRBV10-1 to TRBJ1-1; tentative D call: TRBD1 (5 bases). Between the trimmed V and J ends, which lost 6 bases and 2 bases, there was a span of 13 bases. In germline, CDR1 is WNHNN, CDR2 SYGVQD (reference sequence). The CDR3 extends over 14 amino acids.

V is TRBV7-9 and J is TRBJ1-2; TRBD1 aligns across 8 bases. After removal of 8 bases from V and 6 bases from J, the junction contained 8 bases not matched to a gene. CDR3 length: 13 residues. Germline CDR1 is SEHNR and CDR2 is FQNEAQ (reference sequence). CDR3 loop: CASLSDRVDGYTF. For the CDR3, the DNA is TGTGCCAGCTTGTCGGACAGGGTTGATGGCTACACCTTC.

CDR3: CASSESVKGYTF. CDR3 nucleotides: TGTGCCAGCAGTGAGTCGGTAAAGGGCTACACCTTC. The chain couples TRBV25-1 to TRBJ1-2; D not certain. CDR3 size: 12 residues. Germline V gene data show CDR1 as MGHDK and CDR2 as SYGVNS. V was cut by 3 bases and J by 8 bases, with 10 bases left in between.

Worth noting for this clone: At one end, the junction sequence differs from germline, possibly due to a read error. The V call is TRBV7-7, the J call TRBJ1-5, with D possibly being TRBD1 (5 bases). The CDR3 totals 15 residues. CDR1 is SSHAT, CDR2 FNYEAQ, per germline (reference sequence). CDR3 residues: CASSFRQSCNQPQHF. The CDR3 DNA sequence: TGTGCTAGCAGCTTTCGACAGAGCTGCAATCAGCCCCAGCATTTT.

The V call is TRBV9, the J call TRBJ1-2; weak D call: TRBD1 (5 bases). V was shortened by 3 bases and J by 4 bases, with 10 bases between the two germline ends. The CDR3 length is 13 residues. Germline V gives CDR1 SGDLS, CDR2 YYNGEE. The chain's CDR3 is CASSGRQFYGYTF. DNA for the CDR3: TGTGCCAGCAGCGGCCGACAGTTCTATGGCTACACCTTC.

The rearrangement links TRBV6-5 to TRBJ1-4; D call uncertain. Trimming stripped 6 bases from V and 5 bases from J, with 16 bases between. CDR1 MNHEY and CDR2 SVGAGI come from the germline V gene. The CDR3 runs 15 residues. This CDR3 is CASRPLGRKNEKLFF. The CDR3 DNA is TGTGCCAGCAGACCCCTCGGACGGAAAAATGAAAAACTGTTTTTT.

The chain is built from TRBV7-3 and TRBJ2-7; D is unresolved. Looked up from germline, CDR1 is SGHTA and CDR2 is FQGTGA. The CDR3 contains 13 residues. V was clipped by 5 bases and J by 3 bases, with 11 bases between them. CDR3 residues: CASSRVGDYEQYF. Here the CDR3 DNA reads TGTGCCAGCAGCCGGGTGGGCGACTACGAGCAGTACTTC.

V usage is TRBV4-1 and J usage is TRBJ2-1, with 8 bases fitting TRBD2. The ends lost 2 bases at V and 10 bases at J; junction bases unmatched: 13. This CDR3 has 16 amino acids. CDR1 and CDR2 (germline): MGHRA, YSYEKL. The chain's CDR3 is CASSQITSGHPWEQFF. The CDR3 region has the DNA TGCGCCAGCAGCCAAATTACTAGCGGCCATCCTTGGGAGCAGTTCTTC.

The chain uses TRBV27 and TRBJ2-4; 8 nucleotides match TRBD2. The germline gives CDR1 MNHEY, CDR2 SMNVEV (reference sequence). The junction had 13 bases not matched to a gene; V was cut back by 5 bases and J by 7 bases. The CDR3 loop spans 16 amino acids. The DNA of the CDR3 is TGTGCCAGCAGTCCGACTAGCGCGGAGTACTTGAACATTCAGTACTTC. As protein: CASSPTSAEYLNIQYF.

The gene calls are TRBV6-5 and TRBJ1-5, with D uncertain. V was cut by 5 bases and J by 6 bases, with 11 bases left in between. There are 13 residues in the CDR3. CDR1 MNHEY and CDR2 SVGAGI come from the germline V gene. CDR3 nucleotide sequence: TGTGCCAGCAGTCCAACCTTACTTCAGCCCCAGCATTTT. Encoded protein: CASSPTLLQPQHF.

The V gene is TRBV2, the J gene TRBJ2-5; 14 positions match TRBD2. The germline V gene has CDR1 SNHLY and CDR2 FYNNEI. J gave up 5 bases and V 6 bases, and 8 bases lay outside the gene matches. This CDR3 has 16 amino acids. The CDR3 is CASRDRLAGGRETQYF. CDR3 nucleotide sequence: TGTGCCAGCAGAGACAGACTAGCGGGGGGGAGGGAGACCCAGTACTTC.

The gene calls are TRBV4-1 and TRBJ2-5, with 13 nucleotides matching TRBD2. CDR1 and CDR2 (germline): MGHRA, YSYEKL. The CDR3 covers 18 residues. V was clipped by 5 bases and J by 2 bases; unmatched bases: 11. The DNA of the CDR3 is TGCGCCAGCAGCACATACCCGGGACTAGCGGGGCCTCAAGAGACCCAGTACTTC. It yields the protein CASSTYPGLAGPQETQYF.

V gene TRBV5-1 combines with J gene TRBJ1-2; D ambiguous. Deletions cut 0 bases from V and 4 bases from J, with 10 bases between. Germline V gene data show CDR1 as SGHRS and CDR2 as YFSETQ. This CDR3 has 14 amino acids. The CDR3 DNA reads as TGCGCCAGCAGCTTGGAGGCAGGCACCTATGGCTACACCTTC. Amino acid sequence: CASSLEAGTYGYTF.

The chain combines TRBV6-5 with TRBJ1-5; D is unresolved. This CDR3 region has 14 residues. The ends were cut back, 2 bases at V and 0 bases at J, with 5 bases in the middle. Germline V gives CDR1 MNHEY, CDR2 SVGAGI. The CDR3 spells CASSYRNSNQPQHF. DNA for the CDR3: TGTGCCAGCAGTTACAGAAATAGCAATCAGCCCCAGCATTTT.

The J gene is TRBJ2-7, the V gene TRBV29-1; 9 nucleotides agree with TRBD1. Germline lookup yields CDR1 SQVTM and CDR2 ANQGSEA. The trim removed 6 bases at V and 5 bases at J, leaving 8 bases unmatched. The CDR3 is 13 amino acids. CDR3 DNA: TGCAGCGTGGCGACAGGGGGAAACCACGAGCAGTACTTC. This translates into CSVATGGNHEQYF.

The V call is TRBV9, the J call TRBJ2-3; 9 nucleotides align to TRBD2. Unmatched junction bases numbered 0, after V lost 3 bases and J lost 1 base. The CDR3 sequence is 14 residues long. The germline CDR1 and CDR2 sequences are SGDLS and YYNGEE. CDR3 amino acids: CASSGLAGTDTQYF. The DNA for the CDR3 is TGTGCCAGCAGCGGACTAGCGGGCACAGATACGCAGTATTTT.

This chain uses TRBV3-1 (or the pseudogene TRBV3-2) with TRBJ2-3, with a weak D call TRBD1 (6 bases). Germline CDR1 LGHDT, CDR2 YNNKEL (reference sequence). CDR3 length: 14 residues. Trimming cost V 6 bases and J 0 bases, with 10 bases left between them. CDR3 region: CASRDSPSTDTQYF. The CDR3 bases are TGTGCCAGCAGGGACAGTCCTAGCACAGATACGCAGTATTTT.

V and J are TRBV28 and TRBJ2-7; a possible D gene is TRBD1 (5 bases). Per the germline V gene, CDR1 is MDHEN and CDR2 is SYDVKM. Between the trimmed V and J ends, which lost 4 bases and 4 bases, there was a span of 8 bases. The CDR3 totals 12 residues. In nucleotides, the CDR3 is TGTGCCAGCAGTTCACGACAGTACGAGCAGTACTTC. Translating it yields CASSSRQYEQYF.

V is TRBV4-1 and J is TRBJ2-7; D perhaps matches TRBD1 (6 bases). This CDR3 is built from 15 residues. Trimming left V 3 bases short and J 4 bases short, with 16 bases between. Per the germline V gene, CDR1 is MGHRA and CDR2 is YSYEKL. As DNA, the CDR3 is TGCGCCAGCAGCCACCCGGGACATGAAGCTTACGAGCAGTACTTC. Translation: CASSHPGHEAYEQYF.

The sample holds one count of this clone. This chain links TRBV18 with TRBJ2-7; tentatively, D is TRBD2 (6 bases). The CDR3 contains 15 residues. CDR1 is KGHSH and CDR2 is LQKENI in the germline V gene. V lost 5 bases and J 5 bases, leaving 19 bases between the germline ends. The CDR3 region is CASSTVRAGIDEQYF. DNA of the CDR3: TGTGCCAGCTCAACGGTTCGGGCGGGAATCGACGAGCAGTACTTC.

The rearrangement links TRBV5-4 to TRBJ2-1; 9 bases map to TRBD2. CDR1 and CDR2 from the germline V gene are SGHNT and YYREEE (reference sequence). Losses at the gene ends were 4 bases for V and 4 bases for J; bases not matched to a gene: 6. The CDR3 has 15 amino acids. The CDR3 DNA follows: TGTGCCAGCAGCCCTAGCGGGACGGGATACAATGAGCAGTTCTTC. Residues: CASSPSGTGYNEQFF. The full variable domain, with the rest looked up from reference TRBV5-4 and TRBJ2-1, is ETGVTQSPTHLIKTRGQQVTLRCSSQSGHNTVSWYQQALGQGPQFIFQYYREEENGRGNFPPRFSGLQFPNYSSELNVNALELDDSALYLCASSPSGTGYNEQFFGPGTRLTVL.

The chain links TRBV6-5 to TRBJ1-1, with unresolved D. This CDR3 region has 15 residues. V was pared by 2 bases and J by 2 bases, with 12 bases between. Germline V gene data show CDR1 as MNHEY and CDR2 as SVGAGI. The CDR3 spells CASSYRFAINTEAFF. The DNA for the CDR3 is TGTGCCAGCAGTTACCGGTTTGCAATCAACACTGAAGCTTTCTTT.